These T cell receptor beta chains were read from a single sample in a study of response to subunit inactivated influenza vaccine. TCRdb itself ran the RT-PCR reads through MiXCR, one entry per CDR3 protein. Of 500,000 to 650,000 distinct CDR3 sequences in the sample, approximately 7.7% were seen once. The material was PBMCs from blood, obtained around 2 years after vaccination. These receptors were obtained from a man between 50 and 75 years old who received an inactivated influenza vaccine. The CDR3 runs from the conserved cysteine through the conserved F or W. Fields, in order: clone size, V gene, D gene, J gene, CDR3 protein, CDR3 DNA. A D gene is named only where the DNA matches it firmly. The size field is filled for only some rows; it gives once, few, many or a size class.

-	TRBV6-5	TRBD2	TRBJ2-1	CASRLLSGGIYNEQFF	TGTGCCAGCAGATTACTAAGCGGGGGGATCTACAATGAGCAGTTCTTC
-	TRBV10-3	-	TRBJ1-2	CAISESTGSYGYTF	TGTGCCATCAGTGAGTCGACAGGTAGCTATGGCTACACCTTC
few	TRBV19	-	TRBJ2-5	CASSMRRQGNQETQYF	TGTGCCAGTAGTATGCGGCGTCAGGGAAACCAAGAGACCCAGTACTTC
few	TRBV5-1	TRBD1	TRBJ1-1	CASSLGGSPTEAFF	TGCGCCAGCAGCTTAGGGGGCTCGCCCACTGAAGCTTTCTTT
-	TRBV7-2	-	TRBJ2-5	CASSLFRRGGQGTQYF	TGTGCCAGCAGCTTGTTCCGCAGGGGGGGCCAGGGGACCCAGTACTTC
-	TRBV4-3	TRBD2	TRBJ2-7	CASSQVGGGSYEQYF	TGCGCCAGCAGCCAAGTCGGCGGGGGTTCCTACGAGCAGTACTTC
-	TRBV5-1	TRBD1	TRBJ2-7	CASSSQGAPLEQYF	TGCGCCAGCAGCTCACAGGGGGCGCCCCTCGAGCAGTACTTC
many	TRBV9	-	TRBJ1-4	CASSVGLTNEKLFF	TGTGCCAGCAGCGTGGGCTTAACTAATGAAAAACTGTTTTTT
few	TRBV6-5	TRBD2	TRBJ2-7	CASSYAASGSYEQYF	TGTGCCAGCAGTTACGCCGCTAGCGGGAGCTACGAGCAGTACTTC
many	TRBV12-3/TRBV12-4	TRBD1	TRBJ2-5	CASSKFRQGPETQYF	TGTGCCAGCAGCAAATTTCGACAGGGTCCGGAGACCCAGTACTTC
-	TRBV7-2	TRBD2	TRBJ2-1	CASSYLAGGPYNEQFF	TGTGCCAGCAGCTACCTAGCGGGAGGACCCTACAATGAGCAGTTCTTC
few	TRBV20-1	-	TRBJ2-1	CSASNIGAGYNEQFF	TGCAGTGCTAGTAACATCGGGGCCGGGTACAATGAGCAGTTCTTC
-	TRBV20-1	TRBD1	TRBJ2-7	CSANTRDRDYEQYF	TGCAGTGCTAACACCCGGGACAGGGACTACGAGCAGTACTTC
-	TRBV6-5	TRBD2	TRBJ2-7	CASSSSASGVYEQYF	TGTGCCAGCAGTTCCAGTGCTAGCGGAGTTTACGAGCAGTACTTC
-	TRBV4-3	-	TRBJ1-1	CASSVGRTNTEAFF	TGCGCCAGCAGCGTCGGACGGACCAACACTGAAGCTTTCTTT
few	TRBV5-1	-	TRBJ1-6	CASSLDQNSPLHF	TGCGCCAGCAGCTTGGATCAAAATTCACCCCTCCACTTT
-	TRBV3-1	-	TRBJ2-7	CASRYPGQKVDGEQYF	TGTGCCAGCAGGTACCCGGGACAAAAAGTGGATGGGGAGCAGTACTTC
many	TRBV19	TRBD1	TRBJ2-1	CATNGDRGKYGNEQFF	TGTGCCACTAACGGGGACAGGGGGAAGTATGGCAATGAGCAGTTCTTC
few	TRBV3-1	-	TRBJ1-5	CASSQRGYQPQHF	TGTGCCAGCAGCCAACGGGGGTACCAGCCCCAGCATTTT
few	TRBV28	TRBD2	TRBJ2-1	CASSLLSRGAFNEQFF	TGTGCCAGCAGTTTGTTATCGCGGGGGGCGTTCAATGAGCAGTTCTTC
few	TRBV20-1	TRBD2	TRBJ2-1	CSASASGTSSYNEQFF	TGCAGTGCTAGCGCGTCCGGGACTAGCTCCTACAATGAGCAGTTCTTC
many	TRBV2	-	TRBJ2-3	CASSEEILTDTQYF	TGTGCCAGCAGTGAAGAGATTCTCACAGATACGCAGTATTTT
many	TRBV6-2/TRBV6-3	-	TRBJ1-1	CASSYEVTTLNTEAFF	TGTGCCAGCAGTTACGAGGTGACAACACTGAACACTGAAGCTTTCTTT
few	TRBV7-2	TRBD2	TRBJ2-7	CASSSSAGDYEQYF	TGTGCCAGCAGCTCTTCAGCGGGAGATTACGAGCAGTACTTC
few	TRBV18	-	TRBJ2-1	CASSQQGYNEQFF	TGTGCCAGCTCACAACAGGGATACAATGAGCAGTTCTTC
many	TRBV12-3/TRBV12-4	-	TRBJ2-4	CASKALGGQNIQYF	TGTGCCAGTAAGGCCCTGGGGGGCCAAAACATTCAGTACTTC
many	TRBV12-3/TRBV12-4	-	TRBJ1-1	CATIQWGLNTEAFF	TGTGCCACCATTCAATGGGGGTTGAACACTGAAGCTTTCTTT
few	TRBV18	-	TRBJ2-3	CASSPPIGKTGSDTQYF	TGTGCCAGCTCACCACCTATAGGGAAGACGGGGTCAGATACGCAGTATTTT
few	TRBV18	TRBD1	TRBJ2-5	CASSPPSQGARETQYF	TGTGCCAGCTCACCACCGTCACAGGGGGCAAGAGAGACCCAGTACTTC
few	TRBV24-1	TRBD1	TRBJ2-2	CATSDPHRTGSSTGELFF	TGTGCCACCAGTGATCCCCATCGGACAGGGAGTTCCACCGGGGAGCTGTTTTTT
-	TRBV20-1	TRBD1	TRBJ1-3	CSAFGQGARNSGNTIYF	TGCAGTGCTTTTGGACAGGGGGCGAGAAACTCTGGAAACACCATATATTTT
few	TRBV5-1	TRBD1	TRBJ2-3	CASSDPGQGGGTDTQYF	TGCGCCAGCAGCGACCCGGGACAGGGGGGAGGCACAGATACGCAGTATTTT
-	TRBV18	TRBD2	TRBJ2-1	CASSPGGTHNEQFF	TGTGCCAGCTCACCGGGGGGGACTCACAATGAGCAGTTCTTC
-	TRBV5-4	TRBD2	TRBJ2-5	CASSAGLAGQETQYF	TGTGCCAGCAGCGCGGGACTAGCGGGGCAAGAGACCCAGTACTTC
many	TRBV29-1	-	TRBJ2-4	CSVEIIAKNIQYF	TGCAGCGTTGAAATCATAGCCAAAAACATTCAGTACTTC
few	TRBV11-2	-	TRBJ2-7	CASSLGARYEQYF	TGTGCCAGCAGCTTAGGAGCCCGCTACGAGCAGTACTTC
-	TRBV6-2/TRBV6-3	TRBD1	TRBJ2-5	CASRNRGGYQETQYF	TGTGCCAGCAGAAACAGGGGTGGGTACCAAGAGACCCAGTACTTC
many	TRBV29-1	-	TRBJ2-1	CSHVSLSYNEQFF	TGCAGCCATGTAAGCTTATCCTACAATGAGCAGTTCTTC
-	TRBV6-5	-	TRBJ1-4	CASSYSGTSNEKLFF	TGTGCCAGCAGTTACTCTGGGACCTCTAATGAAAAACTGTTTTTT
many	TRBV6-5	-	TRBJ1-4	CASSYSNTWDEKLFF	TGTGCCAGCAGTTACTCGAACACATGGGATGAAAAACTGTTTTTT
few	TRBV14	-	TRBJ1-2	CASSEELWGPYGYTF	TGTGCCAGCAGCGAAGAACTCTGGGGGCCCTATGGCTACACCTTC
few	TRBV20-1	-	TRBJ2-7	CSARDSGSYEQYF	TGCAGTGCTAGAGACAGCGGTTCCTACGAGCAGTACTTC
many	TRBV7-9	TRBD1	TRBJ1-2	CASSTGQANYGYTF	TGTGCCAGCAGCACCGGACAGGCTAACTATGGCTACACCTTC
-	TRBV3-1	-	TRBJ1-2	CASSQDRRPYGYTF	TGTGCCAGCAGCCAAGATCGGCGACCCTATGGCTACACCTTC
-	TRBV28	TRBD2	TRBJ2-7	CASSLKRAGGAYEQYF	TGTGCCAGCAGTTTAAAGCGGGCGGGAGGTGCCTACGAGCAGTACTTC
few	TRBV7-8	-	TRBJ2-7	CASSPVLREQYF	TGTGCCAGCAGCCCCGTCCTGCGAGAGCAGTACTTC
many	TRBV5-1	-	TRBJ2-5	CASRSDLGDLGTQYF	TGCGCCAGCAGAAGTGATTTGGGGGATTTGGGGACCCAGTACTTC
-	TRBV20-1	TRBD2	TRBJ2-3	CSASGGLGEITGLGGDTQYF	TGCAGTGCTAGTGGGGGGCTTGGGGAAATCACGGGACTAGGAGGAGATACGCAGTATTTT
-	TRBV10-3	TRBD1	TRBJ2-3	CAISLPGQGDTQYF	TGTGCCATCAGTCTTCCGGGACAGGGGGATACGCAGTATTTT
many	TRBV18	TRBD1	TRBJ1-6	CASSLDREASPLHF	TGTGCCAGCTCCCTAGACAGGGAAGCCTCACCCCTCCACTTT
many	TRBV5-1	TRBD2	TRBJ2-3	CASSYTSVPQYF	TGCGCCAGCAGCTATACTAGCGTTCCGCAGTATTTT